The clone carrying this T cell receptor beta chain was seen once. This sample was included in a study of cytomegalovirus exposure and HLA in healthy donors. Measured with immunoSEQ multiplex PCR; TCRdb has only the in-frame clones, and not every one. The table lists about 110,000 clones, roughly 84% of them singletons, with about 3% in the top ten. The CDR3 runs to 15 residues. Germline values: CDR1 SGDLS, CDR2 YYNGEE. The V gene lost 4 bases and the J gene lost 6 bases, with 17 bases spanning the gap. The sequence derives from a woman aged 18-35 years in good health and CMV-seronegative. V is TRBV9 and J is TRBJ2-1; a possible D gene is TRBD2 (6 bases). Input material: PBMCs. Here the CDR3 reads CASSPGGSPGNEQFF. The CDR3 coding sequence is TGTGCCAGCAGCCCCGGGGGTAGCCCTGGCAATGAGCAGTTCTTC. The full variable domain, rest sourced from reference TRBV9 and TRBJ2-1, is DSGVTQTPKHLITATGQRVTLRCSPRSGDLSVYWYQQSLDQGLQFLIQYYNGEERAKGNILERFSAQQFPDLHSELNLSSLELGDSALYFCASSPGGSPGNEQFFGPGTRLTVL.